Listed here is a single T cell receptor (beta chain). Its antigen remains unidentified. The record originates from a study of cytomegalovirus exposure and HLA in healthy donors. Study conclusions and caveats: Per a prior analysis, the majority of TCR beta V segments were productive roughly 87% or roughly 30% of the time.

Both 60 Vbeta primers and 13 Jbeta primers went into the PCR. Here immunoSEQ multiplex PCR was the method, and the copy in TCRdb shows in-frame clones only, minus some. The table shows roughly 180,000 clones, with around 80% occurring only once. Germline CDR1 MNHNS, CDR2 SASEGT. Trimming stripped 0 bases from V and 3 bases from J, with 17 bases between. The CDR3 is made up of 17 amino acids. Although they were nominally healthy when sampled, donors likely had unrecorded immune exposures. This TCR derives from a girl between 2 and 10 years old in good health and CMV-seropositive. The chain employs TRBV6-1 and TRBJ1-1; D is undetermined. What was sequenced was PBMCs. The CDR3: CASSEAYRRVTDTEAFF. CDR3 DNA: TGTGCCAGCAGTGAAGCGTACCGACGGGTGACGGACACTGAAGCTTTCTTT.